In this sample, the clone carrying this TCR beta chain turned up a few times. The data were produced by immunoSEQ multiplex PCR, yet TCRdb's version contains in-frame clones alone and is incomplete. The sample includes tens of thousands of clones, approximately 92% seen only once; the top ten take 0.25%. The data derive from a study of T cell changes during pregnancy in multiple sclerosis. With 4 bases removed from V and 1 base from J, the gap between germline ends came to 14 bases. The V gene's germline CDR1 is SGHNT and CDR2 YYREEE (reference sequence). The CDR3 length is 15 residues. The chain combines TRBV5-4 with TRBJ1-2, with D unclear. Here the sequenced sample was CD4+ T cells from peripheral blood mononuclear cells, taken in the third trimester of pregnancy. The TCR sequence derives from a female donor with multiple sclerosis, enrolled in a pregnancy study. This CDR3 is CASSLKLTSNYGYTF. The CDR3 region has the DNA TGTGCCAGCAGCCTCAAGTTGACAAGTAACTATGGCTACACCTTC.